This T cell receptor (beta chain) came from a study of OX40 agonist ivuxolimab in advanced cancers. About the study: Across the patients, intravenous ivuxolimab was delivered every 2 weeks at 0.01 to 10 mg/kg. Patients in dose escalation had liver, melanoma, kidney or head and neck cancers.

Patients were ineligible given autoimmune disease history or systemic immunosuppression. Method: immunoSEQ multiplex PCR; TCRdb's copy keeps in-frame clones and lacks some. This repertoire shows around 53,000 clones, about 88% found once; its top ten account for 0.55% to 0.65%. Only one count was recorded for this clone. Its target is unknown. Study-level points and caveats: Averaged across samples, CD8+ T cells carried more expanded clones than CD4+ did.

The sequencing here drew on CD4+ or CD8+ T cells sorted from blood, taken in a trial of the OX40 agonist ivuxolimab. This sequence was found in an adult with an advanced solid tumor such as melanoma, head and neck, liver or kidney cancer.

The CDR3, as DNA: TGTGCCAGCAGCTTCCTTAGCGATCGCGAGCAGTACTTC. It codes for CASSFLSDREQYF. This chain joins TRBV7-9 and TRBJ2-7; tentative D call: TRBD2 (5 bases). The germline V and J ends were trimmed by 3 bases and 6 bases, with 12 bases remaining between them. Germline CDR1 SEHNR, CDR2 FQNEAQ (reference sequence). The CDR3 has 13 amino acids.